A single sample is the source of the 7 T cell receptor beta chains below, sequenced in a study of shared clonotypes between healthy human individuals. Produced via immunoSEQ multiplex PCR; TCRdb's table is partial and in-frame only. The sample gives over a million clones, nearly 99% of which show up once; around 0.45% is in the top ten. The sample comprised naive CD4+ T cells sorted from blood. The subset: CD45RA+ positively selected. These receptor sequences come from a man between 25 and 39 years old in good health.

This clone was seen once. Within the sample, other DNA sequences also encode this same CDR3. The chain combines TRBV5-1 with TRBJ2-3; D gene unclear. The CDR3 has 14 residues. Per the germline V gene, CDR1 is SGHRS and CDR2 is YFSETQ. V was clipped by 0 bases and J by 2 bases, with 7 bases between them. The CDR3 region is CASSLGGITDTQYF. The CDR3 DNA sequence: TGCGCCAGCAGCTTGGGTGGAATCACAGATACGCAGTATTTT.

V gene TRBV5-8 combines with J gene TRBJ2-3; D call uncertain. V was trimmed by 0 bases and J by 11 bases, leaving 13 bases between them. The CDR3 loop spans 13 amino acids. Germline values: CDR1 SGHTS, CDR2 YDEGEE. CDR3 coding DNA: TGTGCCAGCAGCTTGGGGGCGGTCCCCTTGCAGTATTTT. As protein: CASSLGAVPLQYF.

This chain links TRBV10-2 with TRBJ2-7; TRBD2 matches at 7 bases. The J segment lost 1 base and the V segment lost 2 bases, leaving 5 bases of the junction unmatched. In germline, CDR1 is WSHSY, CDR2 SAAADI. The CDR3 runs 15 residues. CDR3: CASSERGLSSYEQYF. The DNA for the CDR3 is TGCGCCAGCAGTGAGAGGGGACTATCATCCTACGAGCAGTACTTC.

This chain links TRBV10-3 with TRBJ2-1; D might be TRBD1 or TRBD2, each matching 6 bases. Per germline, CDR1 ENHRY and CDR2 SYGVKD. V shed 10 bases and J shed 0 bases, with 19 bases lying between them. The CDR3 runs 16 residues. CDR3 loop: CATFSGAQSSYNEQFF. Here the CDR3 DNA reads TGTGCCACCTTCTCGGGGGCACAGAGCTCCTACAATGAGCAGTTCTTC.

The chain couples TRBV4-3 to TRBJ2-5, with D possibly TRBD2 on 6 matching bases. CDR3 length: 15 amino acids. The germline gives CDR1 LGHNA, CDR2 YSLEER. The V end was cut by 4 bases, the J end by 7 bases, with 19 bases between. The CDR3 DNA sequence: TGCGCCAGCAGCCCCGGACCCCTGGGAGCGGGGACCCAGTACTTC. Its translation: CASSPGPLGAGTQYF.

This chain joins TRBV2 and TRBJ1-1, with D unresolved. Looked up from germline, CDR1 is SNHLY and CDR2 is FYNNEI. This CDR3 region has 11 residues. V was pared by 6 bases and J by 7 bases, with 9 bases between. The CDR3 region is CASRIMLEAFF. In DNA form, the CDR3 reads TGTGCCAGCAGAATCATGCTTGAAGCTTTCTTT.

V and J are TRBV9 and TRBJ2-7; D unclear. The CDR3 covers 17 residues. Deletions cut 0 bases from V and 6 bases from J, with 22 bases between. Per germline, CDR1 SGDLS and CDR2 YYNGEE. Here the CDR3 reads CASSVDAAAGVLSEQYF. The CDR3 nucleotides are TGTGCCAGCAGCGTAGACGCTGCAGCTGGGGTTCTCTCCGAGCAGTACTTC.